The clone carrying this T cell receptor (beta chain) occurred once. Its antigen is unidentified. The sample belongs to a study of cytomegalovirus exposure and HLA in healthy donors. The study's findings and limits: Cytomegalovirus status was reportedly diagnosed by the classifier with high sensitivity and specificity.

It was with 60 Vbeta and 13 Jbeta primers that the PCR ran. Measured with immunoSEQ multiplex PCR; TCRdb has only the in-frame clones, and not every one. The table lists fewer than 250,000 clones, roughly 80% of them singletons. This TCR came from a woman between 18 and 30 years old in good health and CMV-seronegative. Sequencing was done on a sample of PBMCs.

As DNA, the CDR3 is TGTGCCAGCAGCCAGGACAGGGCTAACTATGGCTACACCTTC. It specifies CASSQDRANYGYTF. This chain uses TRBV4-2 with TRBJ1-2; 8 nucleotides line up with TRBD1. With V trimmed by 3 bases and J by 0 bases, 0 bases remained unmatched. This CDR3 has 14 residues. Germline CDR1 LGHNA, CDR2 YNFKEQ.